This T cell receptor (beta chain) appears in the sequencing data of a study of cytomegalovirus exposure and HLA in healthy donors. General study results and limits: The study put 150 to 200 TCR beta chains on its list as cytomegalovirus-associated. TRBV6-2, TRBV6-3 and other indistinguishable V segments were excluded.

The study ran its PCR with 60 Vbeta and 13 Jbeta primers. Using immunoSEQ multiplex PCR, the repertoire was profiled, and TCRdb retains in-frame clones only, with some absent. The profile shows a few hundred thousand clones, 80% of them singletons. There are 18 residues in the CDR3. Per germline, CDR1 MNHEY and CDR2 SMNVEV (reference sequence). V was pared by 0 bases and J by 6 bases, with 14 bases of the junction left unmatched. As to this clone: The antigen is not known.

The clonotype was recovered from a girl aged 2 to 10 in good health and CMV-seronegative. Sequenced: PBMCs. This rearrangement joins TRBV27 to TRBJ2-7; 10 bases match TRBD1. Written as DNA, the CDR3 is TGTGCCAGCAGTTTATCTAGACCGCTCCGGGACAGGGGAACCGAGCAGTACTTC. Its protein product is CASSLSRPLRDRGTEQYF.